Presented here are 13 T cell receptor beta chains from one specimen sequenced in a study of shared clonotypes between healthy human individuals. CD45RO-negative CD8 cells positively selected for CCR7 made up the naive population, which excluded terminally differentiated effector memory CD45RA+ cells. Profiled with immunoSEQ multiplex PCR; TCRdb holds only in-frame clones, not every one. Of approximately 740,000 clones in the sample, about 92% are singletons; the top ten hold under 30%. Sequencing was carried out using naive CD8+ T cells sorted from blood. The source of these receptors is a man aged 30 to 39 in good health.

This chain uses TRBV11-2 with TRBJ2-7; 7 positions agree with TRBD1. CDR3 size: 15 residues. CDR1 and CDR2 from the germline V gene are SGHAT and FQNNGV. With V trimmed by 1 base and J by 7 bases, 10 bases remained unmatched. For the CDR3, the DNA is TGTGCCAGCAGCTTAGTGGGCAGGGGGTCGAGGGAGCAGTACTTC. Translation: CASSLVGRGSREQYF.

Only one count was recorded for this clone. This chain joins TRBV28 and TRBJ2-7; TRBD1 aligns across 9 bases. Trimming at V came to 5 bases and at J to 2 bases, leaving 4 bases not matched to a gene. CDR3 length: 14 residues. Germline loops: CDR1 MDHEN, CDR2 SYDVKM. Here the CDR3 DNA reads TGTGCCAGCAGTACGACAGGGGGTACCTACGAGCAGTACTTC. Its translation: CASSTTGGTYEQYF.

This clone appeared a few times. The chain joins TRBV11-3 to TRBJ2-7; tentatively, D is TRBD2 (6 bases). The CDR3 is 13 amino acids. Germline V CDR1 and CDR2: SGHNT, YENEEA. Deletions cut 3 bases from V and 1 base from J, with 7 bases between. CDR3 bases: TGTGCCAGCAGCTTCGGGACTTCCTACGAGCAGTACTTC. It specifies CASSFGTSYEQYF.

The gene calls are TRBV25-1 and TRBJ2-7; 10 positions agree with TRBD2. Germline loops: CDR1 MGHDK, CDR2 SYGVNS. V lost 3 bases, J lost 4 bases, and 6 bases stayed unmatched. This CDR3 is 15 amino acids long. CDR3 loop: CASSDPASGSYEQYF. CDR3 nucleotide sequence: TGTGCCAGCAGTGATCCGGCTAGCGGGAGTTACGAGCAGTACTTC.

DNA for the CDR3: TGTGCCAGCAGGGCTAGCGGGAGGGCCAATGAGCAGTTCTTC. Translation: CASRASGRANEQFF. The genes are TRBV6-4 and TRBJ2-1; 12 bases map to TRBD2. CDR1 and CDR2 (germline): MRHNA, SNTAGT. The CDR3 is made up of 14 amino acids. Losses at the gene ends were 6 bases for V and 6 bases for J; bases not matched to a gene: 3.

CDR3 bases: TGCGCCAGCAGTGAGTCGGCGGGACGATACTACAATGAGCAGTTCTTC. Translated, it gives CASSESAGRYYNEQFF. The rearrangement joins TRBV10-1 to TRBJ2-1; TRBD2 might be the D (6 bases). V shed 0 bases and J shed 3 bases, with 12 bases lying between them. From germline, CDR1 is WNHNN and CDR2 SYGVQD (reference sequence). This CDR3 spans 16 amino acids.

The V and J genes are TRBV6-6 and TRBJ1-2; TRBD1 aligns across 10 bases. This CDR3 is built from 15 residues. Germline trimming cut 0 bases from V and 8 bases from J; bases unmatched to any gene: 6. CDR1 and CDR2 from the germline V gene are MNHNY and SVGAGI (reference sequence). The DNA for the CDR3 is TGTGCCAGCAGTTACTCGCGGACAGGGGGAGAAGGCTACACCTTC. Protein sequence: CASSYSRTGGEGYTF.

The V and J genes are TRBV14 and TRBJ2-5; 16 positions agree with TRBD2. V lost 2 bases and J lost 1; bases outside the gene matches: 10. Germline CDR1 is SGHDN and CDR2 is FVKESK. This CDR3 comprises 20 residues. The CDR3 region is CASSQTLGLAGGSGQETQYF. The DNA of the CDR3 is TGTGCCAGCAGCCAAACCTTGGGACTAGCGGGAGGGTCGGGCCAAGAGACCCAGTACTTC.

This chain connects TRBV7-8 to TRBJ2-3; D remains unclear. V was clipped by 5 bases and J by 1 base, with 13 bases between them. There are 15 residues in the CDR3. The germline V gene encodes CDR1 SGHVS and CDR2 FQNEAQ. The CDR3 protein is CASSPETWGTDTQYF. The CDR3 DNA is TGTGCCAGCAGCCCTGAGACCTGGGGCACAGATACGCAGTATTTT.

Regarding this clone: The sample contains more than one DNA sequence encoding this CDR3. V and J are TRBV27 and TRBJ2-7; D may be TRBD1 (6 bases). The CDR3 contains 13 residues. Per the germline V gene, CDR1 is MNHEY and CDR2 is SMNVEV (reference sequence). V lost 6 bases to trimming and J lost 4 bases, with 13 bases between them. The CDR3 DNA sequence: TGTGCCAGCAGCCTCCAGGACAGTTACGAGCAGTACTTC. Its translation is CASSLQDSYEQYF.

This chain connects TRBV28 to TRBJ2-1; 11 bases are shared with TRBD2. The CDR3 extends over 16 amino acids. Germline-derived CDR1 and CDR2 are MDHEN and SYDVKM. The trim removed 4 bases at V and 5 bases at J, leaving 7 bases unmatched. CDR3 sequence (DNA): TGTGCCAGCAGTTATGGGACTAGCGGATTGAACAATGAGCAGTTCTTC. It yields the protein CASSYGTSGLNNEQFF.

This chain uses TRBV21-1 with TRBJ2-1; TRBD2, the table's D call, was not compared with the DNA. TRBV21-1 is deemed a pseudogene. The CDR3 is made up of 18 amino acids. CDR3 in amino acids: CASSKEEGAEADDNEQFF. The DNA of the CDR3 is TGTGCCAGCAGCAAAGAAGAAGGAGCGGAGGCGGATGACAATGAGCAGTTCTTC.

The genes are TRBV4-1 and TRBJ1-4, with D uncertain. V gave up 7 bases and J gave up 4 bases, with 10 bases separating them. The CDR3 is made up of 13 amino acids. Germline CDR1 MGHRA, CDR2 YSYEKL. DNA for the CDR3: TGCGCCAGCACTATCCGGGGTAATGAAAAACTGTTTTTT. The encoded protein is CASTIRGNEKLFF.